This T cell receptor beta chain was profiled in a study of T-cell memory formation after mild COVID-19. Study at large: In these data, TCR clusters were largely donor specific. Whole-study results and caveats: Pre-infection memory harbored some responding clones, suggesting cross-reactive memory joined. Shrinking CD4+ clones resided mostly in CM and EM, and CD8+ ones in EMRA.

Germline V gene data show CDR1 as SGHRS and CDR2 as YFSETQ. Trimming shortened V by 4 bases and J by 1 base, and 11 bases separated the two germline ends. The CDR3 is 14 residues long. In regard to this clonotype: No antigen is known for it.

TCRdb re-derived calls from the 5' RACE reads in MiXCR, one entry per CDR3 protein. The sample comprises 250,000 to 300,000 distinct CDR3 sequences, roughly 16% of which are singletons, and approximately 25% rests with the top ten. This chain joins TRBV5-1 and TRBJ2-5; no firm D call. The clonotype originates from a man younger than 35 who had mild COVID-19 (a few samples of this study predate the infection). Cell type and time point are not known. The sample taken for sequencing was PBMCs or a T cell subset sorted from them (not recorded which). The CDR3 DNA reads as TGCGCCAGCAGCCCCGTAGGAGTCCAAGAGACCCAGTACTTC. As protein: CASSPVGVQETQYF.